Sequencing of this T cell receptor beta chain was carried out in a study of T cells after yellow fever vaccination. As concerns this clonotype: Its target is unknown.

A single record per CDR3 protein comes from TCRdb applying MiXCR to the 5' RACE reads. The table lists a few hundred thousand distinct CDR3 sequences, roughly 9.4% of them singletons. Findings and limits, study-wide: Researchers noted that a small share of clonotypes showed up in both CD4 and CD8 compartments. Most clones from primary vaccination resurfaced after the booster (96% CD4, more than 75% CD8).

The CDR3 has 16 amino acids. Germline CDR1 is ENHRY and CDR2 is SYGVKD. Trimming stripped 0 bases from V and 0 bases from J, with 6 bases between. Sequenced here: PBMCs, sampled on the day of the first yellow fever vaccination. The TCR comes from a man aged 18 to 35 who received the YFV17D yellow fever vaccine. This rearrangement joins TRBV10-3 to TRBJ2-6; D is undetermined. The CDR3 region has the DNA TGTGCCATCAGTGAGTCGGAACGCTCTGGGGCCAACGTCCTGACTTTC. The encoded protein is CAISESERSGANVLTF.